What follows describes a single TCR beta chain. The entry originates in a study of blood T cell repertoires in COVID-19. Study overall: There were acute and convalescent COVID-19 samples, and they came from the United States, Italy and Spain. Sources were T cells, B-cell-depleted T cells, or PBMCs; the material itself was cDNA or gDNA.

The V and J ends lost 8 bases and 7 bases respectively, with 20 bases between them. The CDR3 totals 15 residues. The germline V gene has CDR1 MDHEN and CDR2 SYDVKM. In the authors' workflow: Reference gene primer amplification gave estimated nucleated cell counts. The data were produced by immunoSEQ multiplex PCR, yet TCRdb's version contains in-frame clones alone and is incomplete. V and J calls and clone size are those listed in that table; D and trimming were worked out from the DNA. The sample shows 310,000 or so clones, about 83% of them seen only once. Sequencing was performed on peripheral blood. V gene TRBV28 combines with J gene TRBJ1-4, with D perhaps TRBD1 (5 bases). The origin of this receptor is a woman aged 45 to 65 with acute or convalescent COVID-19. In DNA form, the CDR3 reads TGTGCCAGCCTTAACTCGGGGGGGGGAATTGAAAAACTGTTTTTT. Protein product: CASLNSGGGIEKLFF.